Below are 18 T cell receptor beta chains sequenced from a single sample in a study of blood T cell repertoires in COVID-19. Clones were sequenced by immunoSEQ multiplex PCR, and TCRdb holds only the in-frame ones, with some missing. This sample has fewer than 80,000 clones; approximately 86% occur once, and the top ten carry less than 7.5%. Sequenced: peripheral blood. The source is an elderly man with COVID-19, enrolled during active disease.

The rearrangement links TRBV7-2 to TRBJ1-6, with 11 bases identical to TRBD1. The V gene's germline CDR1 is SGHTA and CDR2 FQGNSA. J lost 9 bases, V lost 9 bases, and 13 bases had no gene match. CDR3 size: 16 residues. The CDR3 spells CASRDRGIGATSPLHF. CDR3 nucleotides: TGTGCCAGTCGGGACAGGGGGATAGGGGCCACTTCACCCCTCCACTTT.

The V gene is TRBV10-3, the J gene TRBJ1-6; 8 bases align to TRBD1. The V and J ends lost 6 bases and 11 bases, in that order; junction bases with no gene match: 9. The length of the CDR3 is 14 residues. The germline V gene encodes CDR1 ENHRY and CDR2 SYGVKD. In DNA, the CDR3 is TGTGCCATCAGGTTGACAGGGGATGGTCCACCCCTCCACTTT. Protein: CAIRLTGDGPPLHF.

The CDR3 nucleotides are TGTGCCAGTAGTTCCACAGGGGGCATTGACAATCAGCCCCAGCATTTT. This gives the protein CASSSTGGIDNQPQHF. The J gene is TRBJ1-5, the V gene TRBV19; 9 nucleotides agree with TRBD1. The CDR3 extends over 16 amino acids. The germline V gene encodes CDR1 LNHDA and CDR2 SQIVND (reference sequence). V dropped 5 bases and J dropped 3; count of bases not matched to a gene: 8.

The chain uses TRBV9 and TRBJ1-2; 9 bases align to TRBD1. V lost 1 base, J lost 8 bases, and 6 bases stayed unmatched. The CDR3 extends over 14 amino acids. The germline gives CDR1 SGDLS, CDR2 YYNGEE. The DNA for the CDR3 is TGTGCCAGCAGCGTAATCACAGGGGGCGGAGGCTACACCTTC. This encodes CASSVITGGGGYTF.

V is TRBV11-3 and J is TRBJ2-3; perhaps TRBD1 as D (6 bases). Germline CDR1 and CDR2: SGHNT and YENEEA. The length of the CDR3 is 15 residues. The V gene lost 4 bases and the J gene lost 2 bases, with 13 bases spanning the gap. The CDR3 DNA reads as TGTGCCAGCAGCTCCGGACAGCTCTTCACAGATACGCAGTATTTT. Translation gives CASSSGQLFTDTQYF.

This clone appeared a few times. CDR3 DNA sequence: TGTGCCACAGGGGGCGCGGGAGGCTACACCTTC. Translated, it gives CATGGAGGYTF. This rearrangement joins TRBV24-1 to TRBJ1-2; TRBD1 aligns across 7 bases. The CDR3 is 11 amino acids. The germline gives CDR1 KGHDR, CDR2 SFDVKD. J was trimmed by 8 bases and V by 10 bases; bases with no gene match: 6.

The genes are TRBV5-1 and TRBJ2-7; a weak D match, TRBD1 (6 bases). The CDR3 runs 13 residues. Looked up from germline, CDR1 is SGHRS and CDR2 is YFSETQ. Trimming took off 0 bases at V and 6 bases at J, with 10 bases between the two ends. CDR3 in DNA: TGCGCCAGCAGCTTGGGACAGGCGAGCGAGCAGTACTTC. As protein: CASSLGQASEQYF.

The CDR3: CASSSIAGFTDTQYF. The CDR3 DNA reads TGTGCCAGCAGCTCTATAGCGGGGTTCACAGATACGCAGTATTTT. The chain combines TRBV5-4 with TRBJ2-3; 8 nucleotides line up with TRBD2. Germline-derived CDR1 and CDR2 are SGHNT and YYREEE (reference sequence). The J segment lost 2 bases and the V segment lost 3 bases, leaving 5 bases of the junction unmatched. The CDR3 runs 15 residues.

This sequence joins TRBV11-2 and TRBJ1-1, with a weak D call TRBD1 (6 bases). Germline CDR1 reads SGHAT; CDR2 reads FQNNGV. CDR3 length: 14 amino acids. The ends were cut back, 5 bases at V and 1 base at J, with 11 bases in the middle. CDR3 sequence reads: CASSARTENTEAFF. CDR3 nucleotides: TGTGCCAGCAGCGCAAGGACAGAGAACACTGAAGCTTTCTTT.

The chain links TRBV19 to TRBJ1-1; 12 positions match TRBD1. The CDR3 covers 16 residues. Germline V gene data show CDR1 as LNHDA and CDR2 as SQIVND (reference sequence). With 4 bases clipped from V and 0 bases from J, the junction kept 3 bases outside the gene matches. CDR3 loop: CASSKGQGAVNTEAFF. DNA of the CDR3: TGTGCCAGTAGTAAGGGACAGGGGGCTGTGAACACTGAAGCTTTCTTT.

This chain uses TRBV19 with TRBJ2-5; 7 nucleotides line up with TRBD1. The CDR3 contains 14 residues. With V trimmed by 8 bases and J by 5 bases, 11 bases remained unmatched. Germline CDR1 reads LNHDA; CDR2 reads SQIVND (reference sequence). The CDR3 coding sequence is TGTGCCAGTCGGGACAGCCGATATGGGGAGACCCAGTACTTC. Its protein is CASRDSRYGETQYF.

The chain recombines TRBV27 with TRBJ1-6; D not certain. Germline V CDR1 and CDR2: MNHEY, SMNVEV (reference sequence). CDR3 length: 12 residues. V dropped 3 bases and J dropped 7 bases, with 4 bases sitting between them. CDR3 DNA: TGTGCCAGCAGTTTCTACAATTCACCCCTCCACTTT. Its translation: CASSFYNSPLHF.

The chain uses TRBV5-1 and TRBJ2-1; the D gene is possibly TRBD1 (6 bases). The germline CDR1 and CDR2 sequences are SGHRS and YFSETQ. The CDR3 extends over 15 amino acids. Trimming stripped 4 bases from V and 0 bases from J, with 11 bases between. For the CDR3, the DNA is TGCGCCAGCAGCGCCGACAGGAGCTCCTACAATGAGCAGTTCTTC. Its translation is CASSADRSSYNEQFF.

This clone was counted a single time. The chain combines TRBV28 with TRBJ1-5; 11 positions agree with TRBD1. CDR1 and CDR2 (germline): MDHEN, SYDVKM. V was pared by 2 bases and J by 4 bases, with 4 bases of the junction left unmatched. The length of the CDR3 is 16 residues. The CDR3 DNA reads as TGTGCCAGCAGTTTAGTAGGGACAGGGGGAAATCAGCCCCAGCATTTT. Protein sequence: CASSLVGTGGNQPQHF.

The chain combines TRBV19 with TRBJ2-5; D not resolved. The CDR3 spans 15 residues. Per germline, CDR1 LNHDA and CDR2 SQIVND (reference sequence). Between the trimmed V and J ends, which lost 4 bases and 1 base, there was a span of 13 bases. This CDR3 reads CASSRWASRQETQYF. The CDR3 region has the DNA TGTGCCAGTAGTAGGTGGGCCAGCCGCCAAGAGACCCAGTACTTC.

The chain is built from TRBV5-4 and TRBJ1-2; 12 positions agree with TRBD1. J lost 6 bases, V lost 2 bases, and 8 bases had no gene match. This CDR3 has 16 amino acids. Germline CDR1 is SGHNT and CDR2 is YYREEE (reference sequence). As DNA, the CDR3 is TGTGCCAGCAGCTTTCCTTTGGGACAGGGGGCGGATGGCTACACCTTC. Residues: CASSFPLGQGADGYTF.

The chain links TRBV29-1 to TRBJ1-1, with a tentative D call TRBD1 (5 bases). The CDR3 consists of 14 residues. CDR1 SQVTM and CDR2 ANQGSEA come from the germline V gene. V lost 4 bases and J 1 base, leaving 13 bases between the germline ends. This CDR3 reads CSVAGIGGNTEAFF. The CDR3 DNA reads TGCAGCGTTGCAGGGATAGGCGGGAACACTGAAGCTTTCTTT.

This clone was picked up many times. The V call is TRBV6-6, the J call TRBJ2-1; D not resolved. V gave up 4 bases and J gave up 0 bases, with 7 bases separating them. The V gene's germline CDR1 is MNHNY and CDR2 SVGAGI (reference sequence). This CDR3 region has 14 residues. CDR3 DNA sequence: TGTGCCAGCAGTTCGGAGCGCTCCTACAATGAGCAGTTCTTC. This sequence encodes CASSSERSYNEQFF.